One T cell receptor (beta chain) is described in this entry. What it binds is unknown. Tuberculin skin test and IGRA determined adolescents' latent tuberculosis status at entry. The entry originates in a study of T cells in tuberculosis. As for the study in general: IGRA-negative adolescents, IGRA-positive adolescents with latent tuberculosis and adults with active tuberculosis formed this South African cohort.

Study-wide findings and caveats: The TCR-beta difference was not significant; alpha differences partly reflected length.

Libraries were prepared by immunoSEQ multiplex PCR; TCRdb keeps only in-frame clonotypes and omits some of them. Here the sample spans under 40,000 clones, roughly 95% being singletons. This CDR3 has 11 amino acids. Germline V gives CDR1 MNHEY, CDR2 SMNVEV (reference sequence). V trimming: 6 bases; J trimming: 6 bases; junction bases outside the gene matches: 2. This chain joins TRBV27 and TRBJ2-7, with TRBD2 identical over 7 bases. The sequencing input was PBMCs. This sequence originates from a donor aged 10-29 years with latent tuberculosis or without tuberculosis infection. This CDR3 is CASRGEGEQYF. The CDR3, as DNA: TGTGCCAGCAGGGGGGAGGGCGAGCAGTACTTC.